The 18 T cell receptor beta chains given below trace back to one sample, sequenced in a study of T cell responses to AZD1222 COVID-19 vaccine. Only in-frame clones appear in the TCRdb table, and some are missing; sequencing was by immunoSEQ multiplex PCR. The sample records over 150,000 clones, approximately 87% being singletons. The source was peripheral blood, collected 28 days after the second AZD1222 dose. These receptors all come from an adult who received the AZD1222 COVID-19 vaccine.

The chain recombines TRBV28 with TRBJ2-7; the D is unclear. In germline, CDR1 is MDHEN, CDR2 SYDVKM. The germline V and J ends were trimmed by 4 bases and 2 bases, with 3 bases remaining between them. There are 11 residues in the CDR3. CDR3 nucleotides: TGTGCCAGCAGTTCCGCCTACGAGCAGTACTTC. This sequence encodes CASSSAYEQYF.

This clone was seen once. The chain recombines TRBV12-3 or TRBV12-4 with TRBJ1-2; 8 bases line up with TRBD1. This CDR3 has 13 residues. V shed 6 bases and J 10 bases; nucleotides not matched to a gene: 10. CDR3 loop: CASSSRQGMDYTF. CDR3 coding DNA: TGTGCCAGCAGCTCTAGACAGGGGATGGACTACACCTTC.

The chain has TRBV5-1 and TRBJ1-2; TRBD1 might be the D (6 bases). Between the trimmed V and J ends, which lost 5 bases and 5 bases, there was a span of 13 bases. Germline V gene lookup returns CDR1 SGHRS and CDR2 YFSETQ. The CDR3 loop spans 13 amino acids. The CDR3 is CASSQQGGYGYTF. In nucleotides, the CDR3 is TGCGCCAGCAGTCAACAGGGTGGATATGGCTACACCTTC.

The chain joins TRBV4-3 to TRBJ1-4, with a tentative D call TRBD1 (5 bases). CDR3 length: 15 residues. Trimming left V 1 base short and J 0 bases short, with 6 bases between. CDR1 LGHNA and CDR2 YSLEER come from the germline V gene. The CDR3 DNA is TGCGCCAGCAGCCAAGGGGGGGCAACTAATGAAAAACTGTTTTTT. Protein sequence: CASSQGGATNEKLFF.

The gene calls are TRBV7-9 and TRBJ1-2; D unclear. The V end was cut by 0 bases, the J end by 6 bases, with 5 bases between. The germline gives CDR1 SEHNR, CDR2 FQNEAQ (reference sequence). The CDR3 runs to 12 residues. The CDR3 coding sequence is TGTGCCAGCAGCTTAGCAATGGATGGCTACACCTTC. The encoded protein is CASSLAMDGYTF.

This clone was picked up many times. Different DNA sequences within this sample yield the same CDR3. The J gene is TRBJ1-2, the V gene TRBV13; no firm D call. V was pared by 3 bases and J by 8 bases, with 16 bases between. Germline loops: CDR1 PRHDT, CDR2 FYEKMQ (reference sequence). CDR3 length: 14 residues. CDR3 loop: CASSLDGQAGGYTF. The CDR3 nucleotides read TGTGCCAGCAGCTTGGATGGTCAGGCGGGGGGCTACACCTTC.

The CDR3 sequence: CASKPLAISHYEQYF. DNA of the CDR3: TGTGCCAGCAAACCGCTCGCCATCTCCCACTACGAGCAGTACTTC. This sequence joins TRBV6-5 and TRBJ2-7; D ambiguous. CDR3 length equals 15 residues. Trimming left V 7 bases short and J 3 bases short, with 19 bases between. Germline values: CDR1 MNHEY, CDR2 SVGAGI.

The chain combines TRBV27 with TRBJ1-5, with a tentative D call TRBD1 (6 bases). This CDR3 has 14 amino acids. The germline CDR1 and CDR2 sequences are MNHEY and SMNVEV (reference sequence). V was clipped by 4 bases and J by 4 bases, with 11 bases between them. CDR3 bases: TGTGCCAGCAGTTGGGGGGGGCCTAATCAGCCCCAGCATTTT. Its translation: CASSWGGPNQPQHF.

The count of this clone is one. The junction shows a germline mismatch at one end, possibly a read error. The V gene is TRBV4-1, the J gene TRBJ1-1; tentative D call: TRBD1 (5 bases). Germline CDR1 reads MGHRA; CDR2 reads YSYEKL. CDR3 size: 17 residues. CDR3 DNA sequence: TGCGTCAGCAGCCAAGATGAAGACAGCTTGATGAACACTGAAGCTTTCTTT. This sequence encodes CVSSQDEDSLMNTEAFF.

The chain joins TRBV6-5 to TRBJ2-1; perhaps TRBD1 as D (5 bases). Germline CDR1 MNHEY, CDR2 SVGAGI. The CDR3 covers 12 residues. Trimming cost V 6 bases and J 10 bases, with 13 bases left between them. In nucleotides, the CDR3 is TGTGCCAGCAGGACCAGGGTCAGGGAGCAGTTCTTC. Protein sequence: CASRTRVREQFF.

J is TRBJ1-4 and V is TRBV6-4, with 7 bases that match TRBD1. This CDR3 has 12 residues. V gave up 6 bases and J gave up 5 bases; unmatched junction bases: 0. The germline V gene has CDR1 MRHNA and CDR2 SNTAGT. This chain's CDR3 is CASRDRNEKLFF. As DNA, the CDR3 is TGTGCCAGCAGGGACAGGAATGAAAAACTGTTTTTT.

The chain is built from TRBV18 and TRBJ2-7; the D is unclear. Germline-derived CDR1 and CDR2 are KGHSH and LQKENI. Trimming took 0 bases from V and 0 from J, leaving 15 bases between them. The CDR3 length is 17 residues. This chain's CDR3 is CASSPPSLRHNSYEQYF. In DNA, the CDR3 is TGTGCCAGCTCACCACCTTCATTGCGACACAACTCCTACGAGCAGTACTTC.

V usage is TRBV4-3 and J usage is TRBJ1-2, with D uncertain. Trimming shortened V by 0 bases and J by 6 bases, and 14 bases separated the two germline ends. The CDR3 consists of 15 residues. Germline V gene data show CDR1 as LGHNA and CDR2 as YSLEER. CDR3 protein: CASSQDFWYNDGYTF. The CDR3 region has the DNA TGCGCCAGCAGCCAAGATTTCTGGTATAATGATGGCTACACCTTC.

Only one count was recorded for this clone. The J gene is TRBJ1-5, the V gene TRBV19; 8 bases map to TRBD1. The V gene end was trimmed by 5 bases and the J gene end by 1 base; junction bases not matched to a gene: 4. Germline CDR1 and CDR2: LNHDA and SQIVND (reference sequence). This CDR3 has 15 amino acids. The CDR3 sequence is CASSETGESNQPQHF. CDR3 nucleotides: TGTGCCAGTAGTGAGACAGGGGAGAGCAATCAGCCCCAGCATTTT. Supplemented by reference TRBV19 and TRBJ1-5, the full variable domain reads DGGITQSPKYLFRKEGQNVTLSCEQNLNHDAMYWYRQDPGQGLRLIYYSQIVNDFQKGDIAEGYSVSREKKESFPLTVTSAQKNPTAFYLCASSETGESNQPQHFGDGTRLSIL.

The chain carries TRBV18 and TRBJ1-5; no definite D call. The CDR3 extends over 14 amino acids. Per germline, CDR1 KGHSH and CDR2 LQKENI. V was clipped by 3 bases and J by 9 bases, with 15 bases between them. The CDR3 DNA sequence: TGTGCCAGCTCACCCGAAAACCCGCCAAGGCCCCAGCATTTT. Translated: CASSPENPPRPQHF.

The chain carries TRBV7-8 and TRBJ2-3; D may be TRBD1 or TRBD2 (5 bases each). CDR3 length: 16 amino acids. V lost 2 bases, J lost 2 bases, and 14 bases lay in between. Germline lookup yields CDR1 SGHVS and CDR2 FQNEAQ. Here the CDR3 reads CASSLRGAQNTDTQYF. The DNA of the CDR3 is TGTGCCAGCAGCTTACGAGGGGCGCAGAACACAGATACGCAGTATTTT.

DNA of the CDR3: TGTGCCAGCAGTCCTCTTTTGGGGGTCTCTGGAAACACCATATATTTT. Protein: CASSPLLGVSGNTIYF. The chain couples TRBV27 to TRBJ1-3; D is possibly TRBD1 (5 bases). V was trimmed by 5 bases and J by 0 bases, leaving 14 bases between them. Germline loops: CDR1 MNHEY, CDR2 SMNVEV (reference sequence). CDR3 length: 16 amino acids.

The CDR3 DNA sequence: TGTGCCTTGTGGGGGGGCAGCTCCTACAATGAGCAGTTCTTC. Its protein is CALWGGSSYNEQFF. This chain uses TRBV30 with TRBJ2-1; the D gene is possibly TRBD2 (7 bases). The CDR3 length is 14 residues. The V and J ends lost 7 bases and 0 bases respectively, with 13 bases between them. CDR1 is GTSNPN, CDR2 SVGIG, per germline (reference sequence).